Included here is one T cell receptor beta chain sequence, with context. The CDR3 contains 13 residues. Trimming cost V 7 bases and J 4 bases, with 13 bases left between them. Germline CDR1 is SNHLY and CDR2 is FYNNEI. The data originate from a study of blood T cell repertoires in COVID-19. Authors' data handling: Counts of nucleated cells, estimated from reference gene primer amplification, were obtained. Only in-frame clones appear in the TCRdb table, and some are missing; sequencing was by immunoSEQ multiplex PCR. V and J calls plus clone size are reproduced from that table; the DNA served to infer D and trimming. The repertoire holds around 400,000 clones, roughly 92% seen once, with over 0.7% in the top ten. Cohorts were assigned according to the clinical history that participants reported.

This clonotype was obtained from a woman aged 40-49 years who had been exposed to COVID-19. This chain connects TRBV2 to TRBJ2-5, with D hard to call. Sequenced input: PBMCs or T cells enriched from blood (not recorded which). CDR3 nucleotide sequence: TGTGCCAGCACCCTAGGTTCGGGAGAGACCCAGTACTTC. Translated, it gives CASTLGSGETQYF.